This is a list of T cell receptor beta chains from one sample in a study of blood T cell repertoires in COVID-19. TCRdb keeps only in-frame clones here, not all; method: immunoSEQ multiplex PCR. The sample lists 100,000 or so clones; around 90% were seen once. The sequencing input was peripheral blood. Source of these receptors: a woman in her fifties or sixties with acute or convalescent COVID-19. Both conserved end residues are part of each CDR3. A D gene is named only where the DNA matches it firmly. Some rows mark clone size as missing; the rest say once, few, many or name a class of expanded clone.

j_gene	d_gene	v_gene	abundance	CDR3aa	CDR3nt
TRBJ1-1	NA	TRBV6-2/TRBV6-3	NA	CASSFPQGMEAFF	TGTGCCAGCAGTTTCCCACAGGGTATGGAAGCTTTCTTT
TRBJ1-2	NA	TRBV2	NA	CASSEWADYGYTF	TGTGCCAGCAGTGAGTGGGCCGACTATGGCTACACCTTC
TRBJ1-2	NA	TRBV28	NA	CASSLVEASYGYTF	TGTGCCAGCAGTTTGGTCGAGGCTTCCTATGGCTACACCTTC
TRBJ1-1	NA	TRBV28	NA	CASITSPSTEAFF	TGTGCCAGCATTACCTCGCCCAGCACTGAAGCTTTCTTT
TRBJ2-3	NA	TRBV6-1	NA	CASSEVNSASTDTQYF	TGTGCCAGCAGTGAAGTTAATAGCGCTAGCACAGATACGCAGTATTTT
TRBJ1-4	NA	TRBV5-6	NA	CASAIAGSNEKLFF	TGTGCCAGCGCAATAGCGGGCAGCAATGAAAAACTGTTTTTT
TRBJ2-1	TRBD2	TRBV20-1	few	CSASRQGLADEQFF	TGCAGTGCTAGTCGTCAGGGACTAGCGGATGAGCAGTTCTTC
TRBJ1-1	TRBD1	TRBV25-1	NA	CASRGTGMTEAFF	TGTGCCAGCAGAGGGACAGGGATGACTGAAGCTTTCTTT
TRBJ1-6	NA	TRBV6-6	NA	CASSSEGEGSHF	TGTGCCAGCAGTTCCGAGGGAGAGGGTTCCCACTTT
TRBJ2-2	TRBD2	TRBV2	once	CASSDGMGLAGGPIGELFF	TGTGCCAGCAGTGATGGTATGGGACTAGCGGGAGGGCCAATCGGGGAGCTGTTTTTT
TRBJ2-2	NA	TRBV5-8	NA	CASSFIRGNTGELFF	TGTGCCAGCAGCTTTATTAGGGGGAACACCGGGGAGCTGTTTTTT
TRBJ2-4	NA	TRBV13	NA	CASSLGRVAKNIQYF	TGTGCCAGCAGCTTAGGCAGGGTGGCCAAAAACATTCAGTACTTC
TRBJ1-4	TRBD1	TRBV19	once	CASSRRDRGDEKLFF	TGTGCCAGTAGTCGAAGGGACAGGGGAGATGAAAAACTGTTTTTT
TRBJ2-7	NA	TRBV28	NA	CASKGQANEQYF	TGTGCCAGCAAGGGGCAGGCCAACGAGCAGTACTTC
TRBJ2-1	TRBD1	TRBV28	NA	CASRQGSYNEQFF	TGTGCCAGCCGACAGGGGTCCTACAATGAGCAGTTCTTC
TRBJ1-2	TRBD1	TRBV19	NA	CASSQLQGVIVYGYTF	TGTGCCAGTAGCCAATTACAGGGGGTAATTGTCTATGGCTACACCTTC
TRBJ1-3	NA	TRBV6-5	NA	CASSFGGGGNTIYF	TGTGCCAGCAGTTTTGGGGGGGGAGGAAACACCATATATTTT
TRBJ2-3	NA	TRBV14	NA	CASSQGQYTDTQYF	TGTGCCAGCAGCCAAGGACAGTACACAGATACGCAGTATTTT